This T cell receptor (beta chain) was found in a study of a mutant IDH1 vaccine in newly diagnosed glioma. As for the study in general: Patients got radiotherapy, temozolomide, or both beforehand, and most got both.

Time point defined: week 23, last vaccination. Alongside topical imiquimod, each dose of vaccine comprised 300 ug of mutant IDH1 20-mer peptide. Broader study findings: In around 93% of patients, immune responses induced by the vaccine occurred.

Per germline, CDR1 MNHNY and CDR2 SVGAGI (reference sequence). Deletions cut 6 bases from V and 11 bases from J, with 10 bases between. The CDR3 contains 10 residues. The repertoire was sequenced with immunoSEQ multiplex PCR; TCRdb's copy has only in-frame clones and lacks some. The profile shows roughly 60,000 clones, roughly 84% of them singletons. As to this clone: The antigen remains unidentified.

Sequenced here: PBMCs, sampled from a glioma patient whose treatment included an IDH1 peptide vaccine. This sequence originates from a young man with glioma. The rearrangement joins TRBV6-6 to TRBJ1-1; no firm D call. The DNA for the CDR3 is TGTGCCAGCAGGGACCGTGGGGCTTTCTTT. Its protein product is CASRDRGAFF.